These 25 T cell receptor beta chains originate from one sample sequenced in a study of siplizumab effects on memory and regulatory T cells (dated by TCRdb to about 2019). Library creation used the immunoSEQ multiplex PCR assay. Not all clones reach the TCRdb copy of this immuneACCESS table, which keeps in-frame sequences only. Checked studies attribute under half of the gap to unresolved V genes and leave the rest unexplained. The table for this sample lists roughly 60,000 clones; 85% to 95% of them were counted only once. The ten top clones hold about 40% of the sample. The sequencing input was CD8+ T cells sorted from blood. The receptors come from a human donor in good health.

The chain carries TRBV6-5 and TRBJ2-7, with D perhaps TRBD2 (6 bases). The CDR3 is made up of 13 amino acids. Trimming removed 11 bases at V and 4 bases at J, with 18 bases between. Germline CDR1 reads MNHEY; CDR2 reads SVGAGI. As DNA, the CDR3 is TGTGCCTCGGGACTTACCGCCAGTTACGAGCAGTACTTC. Translated, it gives CASGLTASYEQYF.

The chain carries TRBV4-2 and TRBJ2-7; 7 positions match TRBD1. The CDR3 runs to 14 residues. J was trimmed by 3 bases and V by 1 base; bases with no gene match: 3. Germline V gives CDR1 LGHNA, CDR2 YNFKEQ. The CDR3 loop reads CASSQGTGDYEQYF. In DNA, the CDR3 is TGTGCCAGCAGCCAAGGGACAGGCGACTACGAGCAGTACTTC.

The V call is TRBV9, the J call TRBJ2-7; unclear D gene. Trimming shortened V by 0 bases and J by 0 bases, and 7 bases separated the two germline ends. This CDR3 contains 14 residues. Germline CDR1 is SGDLS and CDR2 is YYNGEE. DNA for the CDR3: TGTGCCAGCAGCGTAGGGATGAGCTCCTACGAGCAGTACTTC. It is translated as CASSVGMSSYEQYF.

The table lists this clone with a few counts. The chain links TRBV19 to TRBJ2-1; D not certain. Germline CDR1 reads LNHDA; CDR2 reads SQIVND (reference sequence). The CDR3 spans 13 residues. V lost 6 bases, J lost 7 bases, and 13 bases lay in between. Written as DNA, the CDR3 is TGTGCCAGTAGCTTAGACGGTCCTAATGAGCAGTTCTTC. Its protein is CASSLDGPNEQFF.

V usage is TRBV5-4 and J usage is TRBJ1-2; TRBD1 might be the D (6 bases). Germline CDR1 reads SGHNT; CDR2 reads YYREEE (reference sequence). V was clipped by 4 bases and J by 7 bases, with 17 bases between them. The length of the CDR3 is 14 residues. CDR3 in amino acids: CASSLNRESIGYTF. The DNA for the CDR3 is TGTGCCAGCAGCCTAAACAGGGAATCGATTGGCTACACCTTC.

The chain joins TRBV6-5 to TRBJ2-7; TRBD1 is a possible D gene (5 bases). The V and J ends lost 5 bases and 2 bases respectively, with 16 bases between them. Per germline, CDR1 MNHEY and CDR2 SVGAGI. The CDR3 covers 15 residues. CDR3: CASSLSTGHTYEQYF. CDR3 bases: TGTGCCAGCAGTCTTAGTACAGGCCACACCTACGAGCAGTACTTC.

The chain has TRBV7-9 and TRBJ2-2; D gene unclear. Trimming removed 4 bases at V and 6 bases at J, with 3 bases between. Germline assignment: CDR1 SEHNR and CDR2 FQNEAQ (reference sequence). This CDR3 contains 11 residues. The CDR3 region is CASSSSGELFF. In DNA, the CDR3 is TGTGCCAGCAGCTCGTCCGGGGAGCTGTTTTTT.

This sequence joins TRBV6-5 and TRBJ1-5, with D possibly matching TRBD1 (5 bases). Between the trimmed V and J ends, which lost 0 bases and 2 bases, there was a span of 8 bases. Per the germline V gene, CDR1 is MNHEY and CDR2 is SVGAGI. This CDR3 has 15 amino acids. The CDR3 loop is CASSYSRGGNQPQHF. In nucleotides, the CDR3 is TGTGCCAGCAGTTACTCGAGGGGAGGCAATCAGCCCCAGCATTTT.

This chain links TRBV7-9 with TRBJ1-3; no clear D. V lost 5 bases to trimming and J lost 4 bases, with 3 bases between them. The CDR3 totals 11 residues. Germline V lookup: CDR1 SEHNR, CDR2 FQNEAQ (reference sequence). DNA of the CDR3: TGTGCCAGCAGCCTAGGAAACACCATATATTTT. Translated: CASSLGNTIYF.

The chain recombines TRBV7-9 with TRBJ1-1; D perhaps matches TRBD1 (6 bases). Trimming pared 1 base from V and 11 bases from J, leaving 14 bases between. Germline lookup yields CDR1 SEHNR and CDR2 FQNEAQ (reference sequence). The CDR3 is 13 residues long. CDR3 loop: CASSLVTGLWAFF. CDR3 nucleotide sequence: TGTGCCAGCAGCTTAGTAACAGGGCTGTGGGCTTTCTTT. The variable domain in full, completed from reference TRBV7-9 and TRBJ1-1, reads DTGVSQNPRHKITKRGQNVTFRCDPISEHNRLYWYRQTLGQGPEFLTYFQNEAQLEKSRLLSDRFSAERPKGSFSTLEIQRTEQGDSAMYLCASSLVTGLWAFFGQGTRLTVV.

This clone has just a few counts. The genes are TRBV9 and TRBJ2-1, with 10 bases fitting TRBD2. The V and J ends lost 3 bases and 7 bases, in that order; junction bases with no gene match: 7. Germline V gene lookup returns CDR1 SGDLS and CDR2 YYNGEE. The CDR3 extends over 15 amino acids. The CDR3 protein is CASSDSGRAGNEQFF. The CDR3 bases are TGTGCCAGCAGCGACAGCGGGAGGGCCGGGAATGAGCAGTTCTTC.

The gene calls are TRBV7-2 and TRBJ2-4; TRBD2 aligns across 7 bases. Losses at the gene ends were 2 bases for V and 7 bases for J; bases not matched to a gene: 8. The germline CDR1 and CDR2 sequences are SGHTA and FQGNSA. The CDR3 runs to 15 residues. CDR3 sequence: CASSLLSGIGNIQYF. In DNA form, the CDR3 reads TGTGCCAGCAGCTTACTAAGCGGGATTGGGAACATTCAGTACTTC.

The gene calls are TRBV27 and TRBJ1-2; TRBD1 aligns across 9 bases. From germline, CDR1 is MNHEY and CDR2 SMNVEV (reference sequence). This CDR3 has 17 amino acids. The V gene end was trimmed by 1 base and the J gene end by 0 bases; junction bases not matched to a gene: 6. The CDR3 DNA reads as TGTGCCAGCAGTTTATATTGGACAGGGGAAGCTAACTATGGCTACACCTTC. Protein product: CASSLYWTGEANYGYTF.

This CDR3 reads CASSLDPPGTGSGELFF. The CDR3 DNA reads TGCGCCAGCAGCCTAGACCCGCCGGGGACAGGGTCCGGGGAGCTGTTTTTT. The chain is built from TRBV4-1 and TRBJ2-2, with 9 bases identical to TRBD1. The ends lost 4 bases at V and 6 bases at J; junction bases unmatched: 12. This CDR3 comprises 17 residues. Germline-derived CDR1 and CDR2 are MGHRA and YSYEKL.

The rearrangement joins TRBV29-1 to TRBJ2-1; TRBD1 matches 8 bases. The CDR3 extends over 14 amino acids. Germline CDR1 is SQVTM and CDR2 is ANQGSEA. Trimming removed 7 bases from V and 1 base from J; junction bases left unmatched: 6. CDR3 loop: CSAVRQGSYNEQFF. CDR3 nucleotide sequence: TGCAGCGCCGTAAGACAGGGGTCCTACAATGAGCAGTTCTTC.

The V gene is TRBV28, the J gene TRBJ2-5, with 10 bases matching TRBD1. The CDR3 consists of 14 residues. Germline values: CDR1 MDHEN, CDR2 SYDVKM. V was clipped by 6 bases and J by 4 bases; unmatched bases: 5. In DNA, the CDR3 is TGTGCCAGCAGACAGACAGGGGGCGTAGAGACCCAGTACTTC. Translating gives CASRQTGGVETQYF.

V usage is TRBV11-3 and J usage is TRBJ1-2, with D maybe TRBD1 (5 bases). This CDR3 spans 13 amino acids. Germline V gives CDR1 SGHNT, CDR2 YENEEA. V gave up 2 bases and J gave up 4 bases, with 8 bases separating them. CDR3 nucleotides: TGTGCCAGCAGCTTAAAGGGGATCTATGGCTACACCTTC. This codes for CASSLKGIYGYTF. Full variable domain (remainder filled in from reference TRBV11-3 and TRBJ1-2): EAGVVQSPRYKIIEKKQPVAFWCNPISGHNTLYWYLQNLGQGPELLIRYENEEAVDDSQLPKDRFSAERLKGVDSTLKIQPAELGDSAVYLCASSLKGIYGYTFGSGTRLTVV.

As DNA, the CDR3 is TGTGCCAGCAATATCGGAGGGCCCAACGAGCAGTACTTC. Translation gives CASNIGGPNEQYF. The V call is TRBV28, the J call TRBJ2-7, with a weak D call TRBD2 (6 bases). The germline CDR1 and CDR2 sequences are MDHEN and SYDVKM. V lost 7 bases, J lost 5 bases, and 15 bases lay in between. The CDR3 covers 13 residues.

CDR3 sequence (DNA): TGTGCCAGCTCACCTGAGGGCCCCGGGGAGCTGTTTTTT. Its protein is CASSPEGPGELFF. V gene TRBV18 combines with J gene TRBJ2-2, with D tentatively TRBD2 (5 bases). V was pared by 3 bases and J by 6 bases, with 8 bases between. From germline, CDR1 is KGHSH and CDR2 LQKENI. This CDR3 is 13 amino acids long.

The rearrangement uses TRBV5-1 and TRBJ2-5; possibly TRBD2 for D (6 bases). V dropped 0 bases and J dropped 2 bases, with 14 bases sitting between them. The CDR3 extends over 16 amino acids. Germline CDR1 and CDR2: SGHRS and YFSETQ. CDR3 in amino acids: CASSLAPSGTQETQYF. As DNA, the CDR3 is TGCGCCAGCAGCTTGGCCCCGTCTGGGACTCAAGAGACCCAGTACTTC.

CDR3 sequence: CSALGQENYYEQYF. CDR3 sequence (DNA): TGCAGCGCCTTGGGACAGGAGAACTACTACGAGCAGTACTTC. The V call is TRBV29-1, the J call TRBJ2-7; 8 bases map to TRBD1. This CDR3 has 14 residues. The germline gives CDR1 SQVTM, CDR2 ANQGSEA. Trimming cost V 7 bases and J 3 bases; bases outside gene matches: 11.

The genes are TRBV5-1 and TRBJ2-7, with TRBD2 matching 9 bases. The CDR3 length is 15 residues. Germline CDR1 SGHRS, CDR2 YFSETQ. The ends lost 0 bases at V and 2 bases at J; junction bases unmatched: 3. The CDR3 coding sequence is TGCGCCAGCAGCTTGGGACTAGCGGACCCCTACGAGCAGTACTTC. Protein: CASSLGLADPYEQYF.

The chain uses TRBV27 and TRBJ2-1; maybe TRBD2 (6 bases). V lost 2 bases, J lost 5 bases, and 10 bases lay in between. This CDR3 is built from 14 residues. From germline, CDR1 is MNHEY and CDR2 SMNVEV (reference sequence). The CDR3 sequence: CASSLAEGDNEQFF. CDR3 coding DNA: TGTGCCAGCAGTTTAGCGGAGGGCGACAATGAGCAGTTCTTC.

The rearrangement links TRBV27 to TRBJ2-7; D tentatively fits TRBD1 or TRBD2 (5 bases each). With 2 bases removed from V and 0 bases from J, the gap between germline ends came to 17 bases. The CDR3 runs 17 residues. Germline V gene data show CDR1 as MNHEY and CDR2 as SMNVEV (reference sequence). The CDR3 DNA follows: TGTGCCAGCAGTTTACGGCTAGACCGGGACGGCTCCTACGAGCAGTACTTC. This sequence encodes CASSLRLDRDGSYEQYF.

DNA of the CDR3: TGTGCCAGCAGTTGGGGCGGGGGGCGGGAGCAGTACTTC. This gives the protein CASSWGGGREQYF. The chain combines TRBV27 with TRBJ2-7; TRBD2 matches 8 bases. This CDR3 region has 13 residues. Losses at the gene ends were 4 bases for V and 7 bases for J; bases not matched to a gene: 6. From germline, CDR1 is MNHEY and CDR2 SMNVEV (reference sequence).